The 9 T cell receptor beta chains given below trace back to one sample, sequenced in a study of blood T cell repertoires in COVID-19. The repertoire was sequenced with immunoSEQ multiplex PCR; TCRdb's copy has only in-frame clones and lacks some. The profile shows 150,000 to 200,000 clones, approximately 86% of them singletons. The specimen sequenced was peripheral blood. These receptors were obtained from a man aged 60-69 years with acute or convalescent COVID-19.

The V call is TRBV6-1, the J call TRBJ2-7; tentative D call: TRBD2 (6 bases). CDR3 size: 13 residues. Looked up from germline, CDR1 is MNHNS and CDR2 is SASEGT. V was shortened by 5 bases and J by 3 bases, with 11 bases between the two germline ends. CDR3 nucleotide sequence: TGTGCCAGCAGTAGACTAGTTGTCTACGAGCAGTACTTC. The encoded protein is CASSRLVVYEQYF.

V usage is TRBV28 and J usage is TRBJ2-5; 8 nucleotides match TRBD2. In germline, CDR1 is MDHEN, CDR2 SYDVKM. Trimming at V came to 5 bases and at J to 1 base, leaving 3 bases not matched to a gene. The CDR3 consists of 14 residues. As DNA, the CDR3 is TGTGCCAGCAGTCCAGGGACTAGCCAAGAGACCCAGTACTTC. Translation: CASSPGTSQETQYF.

The chain recombines TRBV28 with TRBJ2-3; 8 bases match TRBD2. The CDR3 loop spans 16 amino acids. J lost 5 bases, V lost 6 bases, and 13 bases had no gene match. Germline V gene lookup returns CDR1 MDHEN and CDR2 SYDVKM. CDR3 region: CASSPGGAGRKDTQYF. The CDR3 region has the DNA TGTGCCAGCAGCCCCGGGGGGGCGGGCAGGAAAGATACGCAGTATTTT.

The chain joins TRBV6-2 or TRBV6-3 to TRBJ2-3; TRBD2 aligns across 12 bases. Losses at the gene ends were 2 bases for V and 0 bases for J; bases not matched to a gene: 6. Germline V gene data show CDR1 as MNHEY and CDR2 as SVGEGT. The CDR3 runs 18 residues. The CDR3 region is CASSYGSLAGGSTDTQYF. The DNA for the CDR3 is TGTGCCAGCAGTTACGGGTCACTAGCGGGAGGTAGCACAGATACGCAGTATTTT.

The chain couples TRBV7-2 to TRBJ1-1, with D tentatively TRBD1 (5 bases). Germline assignment: CDR1 SGHTA and CDR2 FQGNSA. The CDR3 contains 14 residues. V was cut by 2 bases and J by 4 bases, with 11 bases left in between. CDR3 sequence: CASSLRRGGTEAFF. CDR3 nucleotides: TGTGCCAGCAGCTTACGGCGGGGGGGCACTGAAGCTTTCTTT.

The chain is built from TRBV3-1 (or the pseudogene TRBV3-2) and TRBJ2-7, with 7 bases lining up with TRBD1. Per germline, CDR1 LGHDT and CDR2 YNNKEL (reference sequence). Trimming took 4 bases from V and 8 from J; bases not matched to a gene: 5. The CDR3 consists of 12 residues. As DNA, the CDR3 is TGTGCCAGCAGCCTCACAGGGGACAAGCAGTACTTC. As protein: CASSLTGDKQYF.

This chain uses TRBV10-3 with TRBJ2-7; 7 positions match TRBD1. J was trimmed by 3 bases and V by 10 bases; bases with no gene match: 9. CDR1 is ENHRY, CDR2 SYGVKD, per germline. This CDR3 is 13 amino acids long. The CDR3 reads CANARDRDYEQYF. Written as DNA, the CDR3 is TGTGCCAACGCCCGGGACAGAGACTACGAGCAGTACTTC.

This clone was counted a few times. The V and J genes are TRBV29-1 and TRBJ1-2; 10 nucleotides line up with TRBD1. CDR1 SQVTM and CDR2 ANQGSEA come from the germline V gene. The CDR3 has 13 amino acids. V shed 5 bases and J 8 bases; nucleotides not matched to a gene: 8. CDR3 sequence (DNA): TGCAGCGTTCCCCGGGACAGGGGAGGGGGCTACACCTTC. This encodes CSVPRDRGGGYTF.

The chain combines TRBV19 with TRBJ1-6, with D perhaps TRBD1 (6 bases). The V end lost 6 bases, the J end lost 6 bases, and 15 bases lay between the germline ends. CDR1 and CDR2 from the germline V gene are LNHDA and SQIVND (reference sequence). The CDR3 is 15 residues long. The CDR3: CASRIGQNFNSPLHF. Written as DNA, the CDR3 is TGTGCCAGTAGGATTGGACAGAATTTTAATTCACCCCTCCACTTT.